The source of this TCR beta chain is a study of cytomegalovirus exposure and HLA in healthy donors. For the study at large: Approximately 81% of 300 to 450 genotyped donors fell in the Caucasian-associated ancestry cluster. Study-wide results and caveats: Donors were assumed by presence/absence analyses to have roughly uniform sequencing depth.

PCR involved 60 Vbeta and 13 Jbeta primers. Profiling relied on immunoSEQ multiplex PCR, and the TCRdb table lists in-frame clones only, not all of them. The sample includes 55,000 to 70,000 clones, over 70% of them seen just once. Germline-derived CDR1 and CDR2 are MNHNY and SVGAGI (reference sequence). The CDR3 spans 12 residues. After removal of 4 bases from V and 16 bases from J, the junction contained 7 bases not matched to a gene. Details on this clone: Its antigen is undetermined.

The chain links TRBV6-6 to TRBJ1-6; 7 nucleotides line up with TRBD1. The receptor's source is a male donor in good health and CMV-seropositive. Sequencing was done on a sample of PBMCs. CDR3 nucleotides: TGTGCCAGCAGTTGGACAGGAGAGGGGCTCCACTTT. This translates into CASSWTGEGLHF.